This TCR beta chain comes out of a study of T cell repertoires in cytomegalovirus infection. TCRdb analysed the reads with MiXCR anew, one entry per CDR3 protein. Of a few hundred thousand distinct CDR3 sequences in the sample, 35% to 50% were seen once. Concerning this clonotype itself: Antigen specificity is unknown.

The source was cultured PBMCs, collected from culture after CMV antigen stimulation. The receptor comes from a human donor in good health (CMV status not recorded). Some clones in this sample may be carry-over from other donors' samples.

CDR3 DNA sequence: TGTGCCAGCAGCTTACTTTCAGCCAAAAACATTCAGTACTTC. It yields the protein CASSLLSAKNIQYF. This chain uses TRBV11-2 with TRBJ2-4, with D hard to call. V lost 2 bases, J lost 0 bases, and 5 bases lay in between. CDR3 length: 14 amino acids. Germline loops: CDR1 SGHAT, CDR2 FQNNGV.